The 28 T cell receptor beta chains below were found in one sample sequenced in a study of spatial heterogeneity in lung cancer (dated by TCRdb to between 2019 and 2020). The method behind the library was 5' RACE. The instrument given in TCRdb is NextSeq 500. The public sequencing data were trimmed at Q25 with fastp and processed into clonotypes with MiXCR by TCRdb, which kept only in-frame beta chains. For every CDR3 protein sequence, its rows merge into one entry that carries the most common genes and DNA. The sample table records some 120,000 distinct CDR3 sequences; more than 10% of these occur just once. The top ten constitute roughly 17% of the sample. The time point label here, explained by the study, means: blood at routine non-recurrence follow-up after resection. TCR sequencing used whole RNA extracted from tumor and nontumor lung tissue, or from cryopreserved PBMC samples, without cell sorting.

The sample in question was PBMCs, obtained at follow-up. These receptors originate from a male donor with early-stage non-small cell lung cancer.

The CDR3 sequence is CASSLGVGRTEAFF. In nucleotides, the CDR3 is TGTGCCAGCAGCTTAGGAGTGGGACGGACTGAAGCTTTCTTT. The rearrangement joins TRBV7-2 to TRBJ1-1; the D gene is possibly TRBD1 (5 bases). The germline CDR1 and CDR2 sequences are SGHTA and FQGNSA. The CDR3 extends over 14 amino acids. Trimming removed 1 base from V and 5 bases from J, with 11 bases in between.

Many counts were recorded for this clonotype. The chain joins TRBV20-1 to TRBJ1-5, with 7 nucleotides matching TRBD1. This CDR3 region has 15 residues. Trimming at V came to 0 bases and at J to 0 bases, leaving 2 bases not matched to a gene. CDR1 is DFQATT and CDR2 is SNEGSKA in the germline V gene (reference sequence). The CDR3 is CSAREGTVSNQPQHF. The CDR3 DNA reads TGCAGTGCTAGAGAGGGGACAGTTAGCAATCAGCCCCAGCATTTT.

The V call is TRBV19, the J call TRBJ2-5; D might be TRBD2 (6 bases). Germline CDR1 and CDR2: LNHDA and SQIVND (reference sequence). CDR3 length: 16 residues. Trimming removed 5 bases from V and 4 bases from J, with 20 bases in between. CDR3 region: CASSVGGGVNLETQYF. CDR3 sequence (DNA): TGTGCCAGTAGTGTGGGTGGCGGGGTTAATCTAGAGACCCAGTACTTC. The full variable domain, its missing parts supplied by reference TRBV19 and TRBJ2-5, is DGGITQSPKYLFRKEGQNVTLSCEQNLNHDAMYWYRQDPGQGLRLIYYSQIVNDFQKGDIAEGYSVSREKKESFPLTVTSAQKNPTAFYLCASSVGGGVNLETQYFGPGTRLLVL.

In its sample, this clonotype was seen many times. The rearrangement uses TRBV29-1 and TRBJ1-1, with a possible D match to TRBD1 (5 bases). The ends were cut back, 3 bases at V and 6 bases at J, with 11 bases in the middle. Germline CDR1 is SQVTM and CDR2 is ANQGSEA. This CDR3 is 12 amino acids long. The CDR3 bases are TGCAGCGTTGAGAGGGGTCGGTCTGAAGCTTTCTTT. Translated: CSVERGRSEAFF.

This clonotype has at least ten counts. V is TRBV28 and J is TRBJ1-2; the match to TRBD1 covers 7 bases. Germline V gene lookup returns CDR1 MDHEN and CDR2 SYDVKM. CDR3 size: 14 residues. V dropped 1 base and J dropped 4; count of bases not matched to a gene: 3. The CDR3 DNA is TGTGCCAGCAGTTTATCTAGGACAGGCTATGGCTACACCTTC. This sequence encodes CASSLSRTGYGYTF.

V and J are TRBV28 and TRBJ1-6, with D possibly matching TRBD1 (6 bases). Trimming cost V 6 bases and J 7 bases, with 13 bases left between them. There are 14 residues in the CDR3. Germline V gene data show CDR1 as MDHEN and CDR2 as SYDVKM. The CDR3 sequence is CASRSGEFNSPLHF. CDR3 DNA: TGTGCCAGCAGATCAGGGGAGTTCAATTCACCCCTCCACTTT. The complete variable domain, with remaining parts taken from reference TRBV28 and TRBJ1-6, reads DVKVTQSSRYLVKRTGEKVFLECVQDMDHENMFWYRQDPGLGLRLIYFSYDVKMKEKGDIPEGYSVSREKKERFSLILESASTNQTSMYLCASRSGEFNSPLHFGNGTRLTVT.

This clonotype was counted at least ten times. CDR3 loop: CSVLDGSLAKNIQYF. For the CDR3, the DNA is TGCAGCGTTCTTGACGGATCCCTAGCCAAAAACATTCAGTACTTC. The chain joins TRBV29-1 to TRBJ2-4; D is uncertain. The CDR3 contains 15 residues. V was pared by 5 bases and J by 0 bases, with 14 bases between. CDR1 is SQVTM, CDR2 ANQGSEA, per germline. The full variable domain, with the rest looked up from reference TRBV29-1 and TRBJ2-4, is SAVISQKPSRDICQRGTSLTIQCQVDSQVTMMFWYRQQPGQSLTLIATANQGSEATYESGFVIDKFPISRPNLTFSTLTVSNMSPEDSSIYLCSVLDGSLAKNIQYFGAGTRLSVL.

Only a few counts were recorded for this clonotype. The chain employs TRBV28 and TRBJ1-2, with TRBD1 as a possible D gene (5 bases). CDR3 length equals 14 residues. CDR1 and CDR2 (germline): MDHEN, SYDVKM. V dropped 6 bases and J dropped 4 bases, with 15 bases sitting between them. CDR3 DNA: TGTGCCAGCAGCGTAAGACAGACAATCTATGGCTACACCTTC. This encodes CASSVRQTIYGYTF.

This chain uses TRBV7-9 with TRBJ2-2; D unresolved. The length of the CDR3 is 13 residues. The V gene's germline CDR1 is SEHNR and CDR2 FQNEAQ (reference sequence). V lost 3 bases to trimming and J lost 7 bases, with 9 bases between them. For the CDR3, the DNA is TGTGCCAGCAGCTTTCAACCGGGCGGGGAGCTGTTTTTT. Translation: CASSFQPGGELFF.

In this sample, this clonotype turned up many times. DNA of the CDR3: TGTGCCAGCAGTGAAAGGGCTGAGCAGTTCTTC. Translated, it gives CASSERAEQFF. The gene calls are TRBV2 and TRBJ2-1; D is uncertain. V was pared by 2 bases and J by 9 bases, with 5 bases between. Germline V gene lookup returns CDR1 SNHLY and CDR2 FYNNEI. There are 11 residues in the CDR3. The full variable domain, with the rest looked up from reference TRBV2 and TRBJ2-1, is EPEVTQTPSHQVTQMGQEVILRCVPISNHLYFYWYRQILGQKVEFLVSFYNNEISEKSEIFDDQFSVERPDGSNFTLKIRSTKLEDSAMYFCASSERAEQFFGPGTRLTVL.

The CDR3 reads CATSDSRPGGDSYEQYF. Here the CDR3 DNA reads TGTGCCACCAGTGATTCGCGCCCCGGGGGAGATTCCTACGAGCAGTACTTC. The gene calls are TRBV24-1 and TRBJ2-7; TRBD2 might be the D (6 bases). The CDR3 consists of 17 residues. Germline V gene data show CDR1 as KGHDR and CDR2 as SFDVKD. Between the trimmed V and J ends, which lost 2 bases and 1 base, there was a span of 17 bases.

This clonotype was detected only a few times. V usage is TRBV10-2 and J usage is TRBJ2-3; D may be TRBD1 or TRBD2 (6 bases each). This CDR3 is 14 amino acids long. Germline CDR1 reads WSHSY; CDR2 reads SAAADI. V dropped 7 bases and J dropped 4 bases, with 15 bases sitting between them. For the CDR3, the DNA is TGCGCCAGCACGGGGGCTAGTGGCCCAGATACGCAGTATTTT. Encoded protein: CASTGASGPDTQYF.

The chain is built from TRBV7-2 and TRBJ1-2; perhaps TRBD1 as D (6 bases). Trimming removed 0 bases from V and 8 bases from J, with 13 bases in between. The CDR3 is 14 amino acids. CDR1 and CDR2 (germline): SGHTA, FQGNSA. The CDR3 sequence is CASSLALQGRGYTF. For the CDR3, the DNA is TGTGCCAGCAGCTTAGCCCTACAGGGTCGAGGCTACACCTTC.

A few counts support this clonotype. V gene TRBV11-3 combines with J gene TRBJ2-3, with D tentatively TRBD2 (6 bases). Germline lookup yields CDR1 SGHNT and CDR2 YENEEA. The CDR3 loop spans 17 amino acids. Trimming took 1 base from V and 3 from J, leaving 17 bases between them. This CDR3 is CASSLGLRGGSTDTQYF. The CDR3 DNA sequence: TGTGCCAGCAGCTTAGGTTTGCGGGGAGGATCAACAGATACGCAGTATTTT.

This clonotype was picked up a small number of times. The chain joins TRBV7-9 to TRBJ1-2, with D possibly being TRBD1 (6 bases). Germline-derived CDR1 and CDR2 are SEHNR and FQNEAQ (reference sequence). V was trimmed by 5 bases and J by 2 bases, leaving 12 bases between them. This CDR3 region has 14 residues. The CDR3 DNA sequence: TGTGCCAGCAGCCTAGGACAGTGGAACTATGGCTACACCTTC. It translates to CASSLGQWNYGYTF.

This clonotype was found many times. This chain connects TRBV5-6 to TRBJ2-1, with 9 nucleotides matching TRBD2. V trimming: 0 bases; J trimming: 4 bases; junction bases outside the gene matches: 11. CDR1 and CDR2 from the germline V gene are SGHDT and YYEEEE. This CDR3 spans 18 amino acids. The CDR3 DNA reads as TGTGCCAGCAGCTTGGCTAGCGGGGTCCTTCTCAATTACAATGAGCAGTTCTTC. This sequence encodes CASSLASGVLLNYNEQFF.

As concerns this clonotype: This may come from a read error, since a much larger clone is one base off. The rearrangement links TRBV6-5 to TRBJ2-5; 7 bases map to TRBD2. This CDR3 is built from 14 residues. The germline CDR1 and CDR2 sequences are MNHEY and SVGAGI. The CDR3 is CASSRGGGQETQHF. In DNA, the CDR3 is TGTGCCAGCAGCCGGGGCGGGGGTCAAGAGACCCAGCACTTC.

This clonotype showed up just a few times. Written as DNA, the CDR3 is TGTGCCACCAGCTCCGGGGACAGGAACTACGAGCAGTACTTC. It yields the protein CATSSGDRNYEQYF. The V call is TRBV15, the J call TRBJ2-7; 8 nucleotides line up with TRBD1. With 5 bases clipped from V and 3 bases from J, the junction kept 6 bases outside the gene matches. Germline V gene data show CDR1 as LNHNV and CDR2 as YYDKDF (reference sequence). The CDR3 is made up of 14 amino acids.

The sample holds a few counts of this clonotype. J is TRBJ2-7 and V is TRBV3-1, with D tentatively TRBD1 (5 bases). Germline V gene sequence: CDR1 LGHDT, CDR2 YNNKEL (reference sequence). Trimming stripped 0 bases from V and 7 bases from J, with 7 bases between. The CDR3 is made up of 12 amino acids. CDR3 DNA sequence: TGTGCCAGCAGCCAAGAACGGACAGAGCAGTACTTC. Its translation: CASSQERTEQYF.

V usage is TRBV27 and J usage is TRBJ1-5, with unresolved D. This CDR3 region has 16 residues. The germline V and J ends were trimmed by 6 bases and 1 base, with 16 bases remaining between them. Germline CDR1 and CDR2: MNHEY and SMNVEV (reference sequence). The CDR3: CASRTSQAASNQPQHF. CDR3 sequence (DNA): TGTGCCAGCAGAACGAGCCAGGCTGCAAGCAATCAGCCCCAGCATTTT.

The chain uses TRBV7-2 and TRBJ2-7, with 11 bases aligning to TRBD1. CDR1 and CDR2 from the germline V gene are SGHTA and FQGNSA. The CDR3 consists of 15 residues. J lost 4 bases, V lost 5 bases, and 7 bases had no gene match. The CDR3 coding sequence is TGTGCCAGCAGCCCGGACAGGGGGCGCGATTACGAGCAGTACTTC. As protein: CASSPDRGRDYEQYF.

CDR3: CASSWGGGYEQYF. The CDR3 nucleotides are TGTGCCAGCAGCTGGGGGGGAGGGTACGAGCAGTACTTC. The chain employs TRBV7-6 and TRBJ2-7, with 7 bases matching TRBD2. CDR1 is SGHVS, CDR2 FNYEAQ, per germline. V gave up 4 bases and J gave up 4 bases; unmatched junction bases: 4. This CDR3 is built from 13 residues.

This clonotype has a count of ten or more. The CDR3 sequence is CASSPRQGAAYNEQFF. In DNA form, the CDR3 reads TGCGCCAGCAGCCCCAGACAGGGGGCCGCCTACAATGAGCAGTTCTTC. The rearrangement uses TRBV5-1 and TRBJ2-1; 10 bases line up with TRBD1. This CDR3 contains 16 residues. The trim removed 4 bases at V and 2 bases at J, leaving 6 bases unmatched. CDR1 and CDR2 from the germline V gene are SGHRS and YFSETQ. The whole variable domain, filled in from reference TRBV5-1 and TRBJ2-1, reads KAGVTQTPRYLIKTRGQQVTLSCSPISGHRSVSWYQQTPGQGLQFLFEYFSETQRNKGNFPGRFSGRQFSNSRSEMNVSTLELGDSALYLCASSPRQGAAYNEQFFGPGTRLTVL.

This clonotype was seen repeatedly, ten times or more. V and J are TRBV6-2 or TRBV6-3 and TRBJ1-5; 7 nucleotides agree with TRBD1. The CDR3 is 15 residues long. V shed 6 bases, J shed 2 bases, and the junction held 7 bases outside the gene matches. Germline V lookup: CDR1 MNHEY, CDR2 SVGEGT. CDR3 in DNA: TGTGCCAGCAGAAGACTGGGACAGCGCAATCAGCCCCAGCATTTT. As protein: CASRRLGQRNQPQHF.

The chain combines TRBV30 with TRBJ1-2; D ambiguous. There are 12 residues in the CDR3. The germline CDR1 and CDR2 sequences are GTSNPN and SVGIG (reference sequence). The ends were cut back, 4 bases at V and 4 bases at J, with 10 bases in the middle. The CDR3 sequence: CAWMKIRYGYTF. In nucleotides, the CDR3 is TGTGCCTGGATGAAGATCCGCTATGGCTACACCTTC.

This clonotype showed up many times. This chain joins TRBV28 and TRBJ2-5; a possible D gene is TRBD1 (5 bases). Per germline, CDR1 MDHEN and CDR2 SYDVKM. The CDR3 totals 16 residues. The germline V and J ends were trimmed by 1 base and 2 bases, with 14 bases remaining between them. Here the CDR3 reads CASSLSTAVGQETQYF. The CDR3, as DNA: TGTGCCAGCAGTTTATCGACAGCCGTCGGACAAGAGACCCAGTACTTC.

About this clonotype itself: A read error may account for a junction end that differs from germline. The chain joins TRBV6-4 to TRBJ2-6; perhaps TRBD1 as D (6 bases). In germline, CDR1 is MRHNA, CDR2 SNTAGT. The CDR3 extends over 17 amino acids. The CDR3 DNA sequence: TGTGCCAGCAGCCGCAGGGGTTTTAGCTCTGGGGCTAACGTCCTGACTTTC. This encodes CASSRRGFSSGANVLTF.

This clonotype showed up just a few times. The rearrangement links TRBV28 to TRBJ1-6, with D perhaps TRBD1 (6 bases). Trimming left V 10 bases short and J 9 bases short, with 19 bases between. Germline V gives CDR1 MDHEN, CDR2 SYDVKM. The CDR3 consists of 14 residues. The CDR3 sequence: CATATRGAGSPLHF. DNA for the CDR3: TGTGCCACAGCAACCAGGGGCGCGGGTTCACCCCTCCACTTT. Based on the CDR3 plus reference TRBV28 and TRBJ1-6, the full variable domain is DVKVTQSSRYLVKRTGEKVFLECVQDMDHENMFWYRQDPGLGLRLIYFSYDVKMKEKGDIPEGYSVSREKKERFSLILESASTNQTSMYLCATATRGAGSPLHFGNGTRLTVT.